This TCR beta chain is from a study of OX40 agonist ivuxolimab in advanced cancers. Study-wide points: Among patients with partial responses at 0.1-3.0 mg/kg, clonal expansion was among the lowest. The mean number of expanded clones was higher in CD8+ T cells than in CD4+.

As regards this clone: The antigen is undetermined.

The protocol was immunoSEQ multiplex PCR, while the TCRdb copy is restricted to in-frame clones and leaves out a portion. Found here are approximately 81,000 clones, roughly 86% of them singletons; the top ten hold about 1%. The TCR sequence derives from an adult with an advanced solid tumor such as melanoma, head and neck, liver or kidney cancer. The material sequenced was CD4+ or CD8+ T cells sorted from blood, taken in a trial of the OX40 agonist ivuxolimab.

CDR3 region: CASSALGRDGSYEQYF. As DNA, the CDR3 is TGTGCCAGCAGCGCGCTCGGACGGGACGGGTCCTACGAGCAGTACTTC. The rearrangement links TRBV7-2 to TRBJ2-7, with D perhaps being TRBD1 or TRBD2 (5 bases each). Per the germline V gene, CDR1 is SGHTA and CDR2 is FQGNSA. Trimming cost V 5 bases and J 1 base, with 18 bases left between them. The CDR3 runs 16 residues.